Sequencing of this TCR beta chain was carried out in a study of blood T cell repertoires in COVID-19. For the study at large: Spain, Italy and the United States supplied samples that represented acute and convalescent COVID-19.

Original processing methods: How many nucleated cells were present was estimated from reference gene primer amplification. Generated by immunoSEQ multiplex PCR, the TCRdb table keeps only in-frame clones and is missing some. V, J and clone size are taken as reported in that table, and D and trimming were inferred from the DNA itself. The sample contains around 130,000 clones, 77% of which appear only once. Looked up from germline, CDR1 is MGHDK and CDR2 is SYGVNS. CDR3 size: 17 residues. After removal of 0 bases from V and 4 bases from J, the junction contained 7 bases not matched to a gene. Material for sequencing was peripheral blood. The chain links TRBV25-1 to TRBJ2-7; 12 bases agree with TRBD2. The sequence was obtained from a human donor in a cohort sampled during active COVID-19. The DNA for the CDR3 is TGTGCCAGCAGTGAATATTACGAGACTAGCGGGGGTTACGAGCAGTACTTC. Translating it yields CASSEYYETSGGYEQYF.